What follows are 19 T cell receptor beta chains derived from one specimen sequenced in a study of blood T cell repertoires in COVID-19. Assay: immunoSEQ multiplex PCR; the TCRdb copy retains only in-frame clones and omits some. The profile shows about 74,000 clones, 80% of them singletons. Sequences were obtained from peripheral blood. The origin of the receptors is a human donor in a cohort sampled during active COVID-19.

The DNA of the CDR3 is TGTGCCAGCAGTACAAGGACAGGCGGGAGCAATCAGCCCCAGCATTTT. Amino acids: CASSTRTGGSNQPQHF. The chain combines TRBV7-2 with TRBJ1-5; 7 bases map to TRBD1. The CDR3 loop spans 16 amino acids. Per the germline V gene, CDR1 is SGHTA and CDR2 is FQGNSA. J gave up 1 base and V 6 bases, and 9 bases lay outside the gene matches.

The rearrangement uses TRBV28 and TRBJ2-7; D possibly corresponds to TRBD1 (6 bases). This CDR3 is built from 16 residues. CDR1 is MDHEN and CDR2 is SYDVKM in the germline V gene. V was shortened by 3 bases and J by 4 bases, with 19 bases between the two germline ends. In DNA form, the CDR3 reads TGTGCCAGCAGTTTCCAGGGAAGGGCCCAGGGGTACGAGCAGTACTTC. Encoded protein: CASSFQGRAQGYEQYF.

This chain uses TRBV5-4 with TRBJ2-5; 8 bases align to TRBD1. Germline V CDR1 and CDR2: SGHNT, YYREEE (reference sequence). This CDR3 is built from 13 residues. The V gene end was trimmed by 5 bases and the J gene end by 5 bases; junction bases not matched to a gene: 5. CDR3 sequence reads: CASRRDRGETQYF. The CDR3 DNA sequence: TGTGCCAGCAGACGCGACAGGGGTGAGACCCAGTACTTC.

This clone occurred a few times. The V call is TRBV27, the J call TRBJ2-7; D unclear. This CDR3 has 13 residues. V gave up 5 bases and J gave up 0 bases, with 8 bases separating them. CDR1 is MNHEY and CDR2 is SMNVEV in the germline V gene (reference sequence). CDR3 in DNA: TGTGCCAGCAGTCCGCGCCACTCCTACGAGCAGTACGTC. Translation: CASSPRHSYEQYV.

This clone appeared once. The J gene is TRBJ1-1, the V gene TRBV3-1 (or the pseudogene TRBV3-2), with 8 bases that match TRBD1. The germline V gene has CDR1 LGHDT and CDR2 YNNKEL (reference sequence). CDR3 length: 14 residues. V was pared by 4 bases and J by 0 bases, with 1 base of the junction left unmatched. CDR3 nucleotide sequence: TGTGCCAGCAGCCGGGGACAGGTGAACACTGAAGCTTTCTTT. Translation gives CASSRGQVNTEAFF.

J is TRBJ1-5 and V is TRBV19, with 10 bases matching TRBD1. After removal of 5 bases from V and 4 bases from J, the junction contained 5 bases not matched to a gene. The CDR3 totals 15 residues. Germline V gives CDR1 LNHDA, CDR2 SQIVND (reference sequence). The CDR3 DNA reads as TGTGCCAGTAGTGGACCGGGACAGGGGAATCAGCCCCAGCATTTT. Translated: CASSGPGQGNQPQHF.

This sequence joins TRBV2 and TRBJ2-5; D call uncertain. The CDR3 spans 11 residues. V lost 7 bases and J 5 bases, leaving 8 bases between the germline ends. In germline, CDR1 is SNHLY, CDR2 FYNNEI. CDR3 coding DNA: TGTGCCAGCACGGAGTTTGAGACCCAGTACTTC. Protein: CASTEFETQYF. Full variable domain (outside the CDR3, taken from reference TRBV2 and TRBJ2-5): EPEVTQTPSHQVTQMGQEVILRCVPISNHLYFYWYRQILGQKVEFLVSFYNNEISEKSEIFDDQFSVERPDGSNFTLKIRSTKLEDSAMYFCASTEFETQYFGPGTRLLVL.

The chain uses TRBV9 and TRBJ2-1; possible D gene TRBD2, 5 bases. V lost 4 bases and J 0 bases, leaving 14 bases between the germline ends. From germline, CDR1 is SGDLS and CDR2 YYNGEE. This CDR3 is 16 amino acids long. DNA for the CDR3: TGTGCCAGCAGCACAATGTTAGGGAGCTCCTACAATGAGCAGTTCTTC. It codes for CASSTMLGSSYNEQFF.

The chain carries TRBV15 and TRBJ2-2, with TRBD2 identical over 9 bases. J lost 1 base, V lost 5 bases, and 8 bases had no gene match. Germline values: CDR1 LNHNV, CDR2 YYDKDF (reference sequence). This CDR3 is built from 17 residues. The CDR3 is CATSLPGLAENTGELFF. In DNA, the CDR3 is TGTGCCACCAGCCTCCCGGGACTAGCAGAGAACACCGGGGAGCTGTTTTTT.

Judged by abundance, this clone is medium-sized. V usage is TRBV5-1 and J usage is TRBJ1-1; possible D gene TRBD1, 5 bases. This CDR3 comprises 13 residues. V was shortened by 3 bases and J by 1 base, with 7 bases between the two germline ends. CDR1 is SGHRS, CDR2 YFSETQ, per germline. The CDR3 protein is CASSSGQNTEAFF. DNA for the CDR3: TGCGCCAGCAGCTCCGGACAGAACACTGAAGCTTTCTTT. Drawing the rest from reference TRBV5-1 and TRBJ1-1, the complete variable domain is KAGVTQTPRYLIKTRGQQVTLSCSPISGHRSVSWYQQTPGQGLQFLFEYFSETQRNKGNFPGRFSGRQFSNSRSEMNVSTLELGDSALYLCASSSGQNTEAFFGQGTRLTVV.

This clone was seen more than once but under ten times. The V call is TRBV4-3, the J call TRBJ1-6; no clear D gene. The CDR3 length is 15 residues. V shed 1 base and J shed 8 bases, with 12 bases lying between them. Per the germline V gene, CDR1 is LGHNA and CDR2 is YSLEER. The CDR3 DNA follows: TGCGCCAGCAGCCAAGGAGACAAAAGACATTCACCCCTCCACTTT. Residues: CASSQGDKRHSPLHF.

The genes are TRBV6-5 and TRBJ2-7; weak D call: TRBD1 (6 bases). CDR1 and CDR2 (germline): MNHEY, SVGAGI. Trimming took 6 bases from V and 1 from J, leaving 13 bases between them. There are 14 residues in the CDR3. CDR3 sequence: CASRLGQGSYEQYF. The CDR3 DNA reads TGTGCCAGCAGGCTGGGGCAGGGGTCCTACGAGCAGTACTTC.

CDR3 coding DNA: TGTGCCAGTAGTACGGGGACAACTTACACCGGGGAGCTGTTTTTT. Amino acid sequence: CASSTGTTYTGELFF. V is TRBV19 and J is TRBJ2-2; weak D call: TRBD1 (6 bases). This CDR3 region has 15 residues. Trimming cost V 4 bases and J 3 bases, with 12 bases left between them. Germline values: CDR1 LNHDA, CDR2 SQIVND (reference sequence).

The chain links TRBV7-9 to TRBJ2-1; 12 bases align to TRBD1. V dropped 5 bases and J dropped 4; count of bases not matched to a gene: 6. The CDR3 is 16 residues long. Looked up from germline, CDR1 is SEHNR and CDR2 is FQNEAQ (reference sequence). The CDR3 DNA reads as TGTGCCAGCAGCCCCCGGGACAGGGGGCCTTACAATGAGCAGTTCTTC. Translated, it gives CASSPRDRGPYNEQFF. Using reference TRBV7-9 and TRBJ2-1 for the parts outside the CDR3, the full variable domain is DTGVSQNPRHKITKRGQNVTFRCDPISEHNRLYWYRQTLGQGPEFLTYFQNEAQLEKSRLLSDRFSAERPKGSFSTLEIQRTEQGDSAMYLCASSPRDRGPYNEQFFGPGTRLTVL.

The sample holds a few counts of this clone. The chain links TRBV12-5 to TRBJ2-7; 8 bases fit TRBD2. The CDR3 runs to 16 residues. CDR1 and CDR2 from the germline V gene are LGHNT and FRNRAP. V trimming: 0 bases; J trimming: 2 bases; junction bases outside the gene matches: 6. The CDR3 reads CASGLVGQRETYEQYV. The DNA for the CDR3 is TGTGCTAGTGGTTTGGTGGGCCAGCGGGAGACCTACGAGCAGTACGTC.

The rearrangement uses TRBV5-1 and TRBJ2-1, with D perhaps matching TRBD2 (5 bases). Germline CDR1 and CDR2: SGHRS and YFSETQ. Trimming took off 0 bases at V and 9 bases at J, with 13 bases between the two ends. The CDR3 is 14 amino acids. CDR3 nucleotide sequence: TGCGCCAGCAGCTTGGCTCTTCGGGCGGGTGAGCAGTTCTTC. The encoded protein is CASSLALRAGEQFF.

The table lists this clone with a few counts. J is TRBJ1-3 and V is TRBV11-2; D not resolved. V lost 0 bases, J lost 0 bases, and 6 bases lay in between. The length of the CDR3 is 15 residues. Germline CDR1 is SGHAT and CDR2 is FQNNGV. The CDR3 spells CASSLDRSSGNTIYF. The CDR3, as DNA: TGTGCCAGCAGCTTAGACAGAAGCTCTGGAAACACCATATATTTT.

The rearrangement links TRBV7-2 to TRBJ2-2, with D tentatively TRBD2 (6 bases). The V gene's germline CDR1 is SGHTA and CDR2 FQGNSA. V was shortened by 1 base and J by 0 bases, with 15 bases between the two germline ends. This CDR3 spans 18 amino acids. The CDR3 nucleotides read TGTGCCAGCAGCTTAGTTGATCGGGGGAGCGCGAACACCGGGGAGCTGTTTTTT. This gives the protein CASSLVDRGSANTGELFF.

The V and J genes are TRBV10-3 and TRBJ2-7; 7 bases fit TRBD1. CDR1 ENHRY and CDR2 SYGVKD come from the germline V gene. The CDR3 is made up of 14 amino acids. V was clipped by 10 bases and J by 1 base; unmatched bases: 10. CDR3 sequence: CATGQATGSYEQYF. As DNA, the CDR3 is TGTGCCACAGGGCAGGCGACAGGGTCCTACGAGCAGTACTTC.